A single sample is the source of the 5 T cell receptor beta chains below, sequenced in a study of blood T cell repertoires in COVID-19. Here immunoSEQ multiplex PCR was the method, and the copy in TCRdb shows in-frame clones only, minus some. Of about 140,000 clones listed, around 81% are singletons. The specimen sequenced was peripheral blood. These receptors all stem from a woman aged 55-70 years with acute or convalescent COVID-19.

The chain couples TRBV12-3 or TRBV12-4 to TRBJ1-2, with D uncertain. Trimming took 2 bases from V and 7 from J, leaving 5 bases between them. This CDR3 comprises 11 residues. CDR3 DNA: TGTGCCAGCAGTTTATTCTCTGGCTACACCTTC. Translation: CASSLFSGYTF.

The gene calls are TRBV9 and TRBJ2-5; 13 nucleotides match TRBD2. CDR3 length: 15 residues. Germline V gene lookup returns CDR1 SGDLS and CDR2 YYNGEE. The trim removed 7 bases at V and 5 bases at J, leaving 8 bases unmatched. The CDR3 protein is CASGRETSGRETQYF. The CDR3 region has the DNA TGTGCCAGCGGGCGCGAGACTAGCGGGAGGGAGACCCAGTACTTC.

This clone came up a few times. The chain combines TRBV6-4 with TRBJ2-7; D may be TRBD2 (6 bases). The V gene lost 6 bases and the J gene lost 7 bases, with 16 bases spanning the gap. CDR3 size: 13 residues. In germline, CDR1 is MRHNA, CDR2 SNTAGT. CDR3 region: CASSRDFLGEQYF. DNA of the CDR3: TGTGCCAGCAGCCGGGACTTTCTAGGGGAGCAGTACTTC.

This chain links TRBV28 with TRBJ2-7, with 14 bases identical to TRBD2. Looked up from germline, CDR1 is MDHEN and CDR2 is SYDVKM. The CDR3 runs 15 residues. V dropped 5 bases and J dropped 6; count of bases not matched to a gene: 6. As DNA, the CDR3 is TGTGCCAGCAGTGGGGGGGGACTAGCGGGAGCCGAGCAGTACTTC. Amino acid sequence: CASSGGGLAGAEQYF.

In DNA form, the CDR3 reads TGTGCCAGCAGTGCGACAGGGAGGCACCTCACTGGGGCCAACGTCCTGACTTTC. Amino acids: CASSATGRHLTGANVLTF. The chain couples TRBV28 to TRBJ2-6, with a tentative D call TRBD1 (7 bases). The CDR3 runs 18 residues. Germline assignment: CDR1 MDHEN and CDR2 SYDVKM. V was shortened by 5 bases and J by 2 bases, with 19 bases between the two germline ends.